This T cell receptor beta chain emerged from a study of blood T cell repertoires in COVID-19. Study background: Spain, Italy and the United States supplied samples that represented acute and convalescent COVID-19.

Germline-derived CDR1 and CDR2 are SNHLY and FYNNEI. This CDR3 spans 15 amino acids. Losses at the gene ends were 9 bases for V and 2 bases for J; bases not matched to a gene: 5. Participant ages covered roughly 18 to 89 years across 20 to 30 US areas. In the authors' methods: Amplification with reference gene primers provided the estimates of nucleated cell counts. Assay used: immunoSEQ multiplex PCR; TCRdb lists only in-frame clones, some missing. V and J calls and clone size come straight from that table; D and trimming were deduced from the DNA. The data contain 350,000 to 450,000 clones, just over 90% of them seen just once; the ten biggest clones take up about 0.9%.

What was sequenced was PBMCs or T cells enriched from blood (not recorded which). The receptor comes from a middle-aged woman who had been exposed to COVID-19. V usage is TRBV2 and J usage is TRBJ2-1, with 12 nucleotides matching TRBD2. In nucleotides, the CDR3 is TGTGCCAGTCTACTAGCGGGAGGTCCCTACAATGAGCAGTTCTTC. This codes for CASLLAGGPYNEQFF.